This T cell receptor beta chain was identified during a study of blood T cell repertoires in COVID-19 (dated by TCRdb to 2020 to 2021). For the study in its entirety: Samples from collaborators originated in the United States, Italy and Spain and spanned both the acute and convalescent phases of COVID-19. The prospective study material was composed of cDNA or gDNA derived from T cells, B-cell-depleted T cells, or PBMCs. Deeply sampled blood TCRbeta repertoires from subjects exposed to, actively infected with, or recovered from COVID-19 were included in the dataset. The repertoires were released in a freely available public database intended as a resource for research on the immune response to SARS-CoV-2. The samples were drawn from two sources: the first 160 participants of the ongoing ImmuneRACE study, and fewer than 1,500 subjects contributed by 6 global collaborators. A de-identified subject ID, COVID-19 status, age in years and sex were almost always included in the sample metadata. Where HLA class I and class II types were available, the types were taken from metadata supplied by the sample provider, not from assay-based typing. The study at large found these results: Clinical and demographic metadata were provided uncurated, with the amount varying by source and participant.

TCRbeta CDR3 regions were amplified from genomic DNA by means of the immunoSEQ Assay, a bias-controlled multiplex PCR. The paper's processing steps were these. Within the assay, amplification of reference gene primers was used to estimate how many nucleated cells each sample contained. Sequence reads were collapsed and filtered to measure the absolute abundance of every unique TCRbeta CDR3 rearrangement. Productive Simpson clonality was computed per sample as the square root of Simpson's diversity index over productive rearrangements. The clones in this table, taken by TCRdb from immuneACCESS, are in-frame only. Not every clone is retained; where verified, under half of the shortfall comes from an unresolved V gene, and the cause of the rest is unknown. V and J calls and clone size come straight from that table; D and trimming were deduced from the DNA. This sample comprises over 250,000 clones, around 84% of them detected only once. Jointly, the top ten make up 4.1% of the sample.

With regard to this clone: Its cognate antigen has yet to be identified. Per-base quality was not reported, and no clone a single base away is much larger than it.

V is reduced by 9 bases and J by 3 bases, leaving a spacing of 14 bases between them. Inclusive of the bounding cysteine and phenylalanine, the CDR3 is 13 residues long. Just the 39-base CDR3 DNA is kept, in frame starting at base 1. According to the germline V gene, CDR1 reads SGHNT and CDR2 reads YENEEA. Participants in the prospective study were aged roughly 18 to 89 years, lived in over 20 United States geographic areas, and enrolled through a virtual design. Cohort assignment in the prospective study relied on participant-reported clinical history from a screening survey and a study questionnaire. Each participant in the prospective study had whole blood, serum and a nasopharyngeal or oropharyngeal swab collected by mobile phlebotomists. Participants in the prospective study had the option to provide additional blood draws and questionnaires over an approximately 2-month period. Before DNA extraction, prospective study blood samples were shipped either frozen or at room temperature.

The sequencing input was PBMCs or T cells enriched from blood (not recorded which). This TCR came from a man under 40 with acute COVID-19. This sequence uses TRBV11-3 and TRBJ1-2; TRBD1 is a weak D gene call, 5 bases matching. CDR3 reads: CASGASYYYGYTF. In nucleotide form, the sequence is TGTGCCAGTGGGGCCTCATATTACTATGGCTACACCTTC. Reference TRBV11-3 and TRBJ1-2 proteins supply the regions before and after the CDR3; the full variable domain is: EAGVVQSPRYKIIEKKQPVAFWCNPISGHNTLYWYLQNLGQGPELLIRYENEEAVDDSQLPKDRFSAERLKGVDSTLKIQPAELGDSAVYLCASGASYYYGYTFGSGTRLTVV.